This TCR beta chain was found in a study of shared clonotypes between healthy human individuals. The V and J ends lost 1 base and 6 bases, in that order; junction bases with no gene match: 4. The CDR3 runs 14 residues. The germline CDR1 and CDR2 sequences are SEHNR and FQNEAQ (reference sequence). Profiling relied on immunoSEQ multiplex PCR, and the TCRdb table lists in-frame clones only, not all of them. This sample has about 480,000 clones, with around 79% found just once. The sample comprised PBMCs. This chain links TRBV7-9 with TRBJ1-2; TRBD1 matches at 8 bases. The sequence came from a woman aged 40 to 50 in good health. Some clones in this sample may be carry-over from other donors' samples. The CDR3 DNA sequence: TGTGCCAGCAGCTTAGGACAGGGGTTGGATGGCTACACCTTC. Amino acid sequence: CASSLGQGLDGYTF.